The present entry profiles one TCR beta chain with its context. Its antigen is not known. HIV-negative, healthy adults without recent acute infections or vaccinations were the donors. Naive CD45RA+ and memory CD45RA-negative subsets were split from CD4+ cells. The authors loaded about 0.2 ug DNA, 28,000 or so T cell genomes, into sorted-subset replicate PCRs. The assay was immunoSEQ multiplex PCR, and TCRdb's table has in-frame clones only and misses some. This table has some 2,400,000 clones, around 95% appearing once. The entry originates in a study of shared clonotypes between healthy human individuals. Regarding the study as a whole: For naive CD4 cells, roughly 4.6% of clonotypes were shared across a few donors.

The sample was naive CD4+ T cells sorted from blood. Sample subset: CD45RA+ positively selected. The receptor was isolated from a man aged 18 to 30 in good health.

This CDR3 reads CASSPGDRPGRQYF. The CDR3, as DNA: TGTGCCAGCAGCCCGGGTGACCGACCGGGACGCCAGTACTTC. The chain carries TRBV11-3 and TRBJ2-7, with D perhaps matching TRBD1 or TRBD2 (5 bases each). The CDR3 consists of 14 residues. The germline CDR1 and CDR2 sequences are SGHNT and YENEEA. The ends were cut back, 5 bases at V and 10 bases at J, with 21 bases in the middle. The full variable domain, with the rest looked up from reference TRBV11-3 and TRBJ2-7, is EAGVVQSPRYKIIEKKQPVAFWCNPISGHNTLYWYLQNLGQGPELLIRYENEEAVDDSQLPKDRFSAERLKGVDSTLKIQPAELGDSAVYLCASSPGDRPGRQYFGPGTRLTVT.